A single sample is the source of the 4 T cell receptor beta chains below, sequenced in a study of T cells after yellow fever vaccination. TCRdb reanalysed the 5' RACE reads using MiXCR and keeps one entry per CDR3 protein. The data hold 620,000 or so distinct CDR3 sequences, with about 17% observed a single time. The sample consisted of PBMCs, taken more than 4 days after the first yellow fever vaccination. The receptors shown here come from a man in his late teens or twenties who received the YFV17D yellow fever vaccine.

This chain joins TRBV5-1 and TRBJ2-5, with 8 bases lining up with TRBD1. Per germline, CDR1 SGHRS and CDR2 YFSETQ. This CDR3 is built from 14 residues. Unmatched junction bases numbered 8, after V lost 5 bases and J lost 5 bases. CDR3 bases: TGCGCCAGCAGGCGGACAGGGCTAGGGGAGACCCAGTACTTC. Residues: CASRRTGLGETQYF.

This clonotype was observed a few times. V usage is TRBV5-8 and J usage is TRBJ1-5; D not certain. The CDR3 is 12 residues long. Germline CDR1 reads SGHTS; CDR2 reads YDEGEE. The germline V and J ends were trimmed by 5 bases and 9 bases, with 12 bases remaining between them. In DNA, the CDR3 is TGTGCCAGCAGGTCTGGATACGGGCCCCAGCATTTT. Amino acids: CASRSGYGPQHF. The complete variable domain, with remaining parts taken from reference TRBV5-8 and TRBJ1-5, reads EAGVTQSPTHLIKTRGQQATLRCSPISGHTSVYWYQQALGLGLQFLLWYDEGEERNRGNFPPRFSGRQFPNYSSELNVNALELEDSALYLCASRSGYGPQHFGDGTRLSIL.

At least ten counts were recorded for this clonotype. The CDR3 DNA reads TGTGCCAGCAGCCCACCGGCGTCGGGCACCGGGGAGCTGTTTTTT. Translation: CASSPPASGTGELFF. The chain uses TRBV11-2 and TRBJ2-2, with D unclear. Germline CDR1 SGHAT, CDR2 FQNNGV. The V and J ends lost 5 bases and 4 bases respectively, with 14 bases between them. CDR3 length: 15 amino acids.

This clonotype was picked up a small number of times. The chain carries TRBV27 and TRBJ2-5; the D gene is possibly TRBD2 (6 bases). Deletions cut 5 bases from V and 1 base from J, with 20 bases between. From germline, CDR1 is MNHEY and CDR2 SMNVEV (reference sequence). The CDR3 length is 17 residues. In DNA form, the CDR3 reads TGTGCCAGCAGTCCCACTCCCGGGGGTAGGGGCCAAGAGACCCAGTACTTC. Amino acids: CASSPTPGGRGQETQYF.